This TCR beta chain originates from a study of T-cell reconstitution after alpha-beta-depleted transplantation in children. Molecular barcoding with unique molecular identifiers was used for the TCRbeta library. One entry per CDR3 protein results from TCRdb running MiXCR on the PCR reads. The data contain tens of thousands of distinct CDR3 sequences, 7.3% of them singletons. This clonotype has a count of ten or more. The CDR3 is 14 amino acids. Trimming at V came to 4 bases and at J to 1 base, leaving 6 bases not matched to a gene. Germline loops: CDR1 DFQATT, CDR2 SNEGSKA (reference sequence). V gene TRBV20-1 combines with J gene TRBJ2-5; 7 bases match TRBD2. The TCR was taken from a human donor who donated a stem cell graft to a child with acute lymphoblastic leukemia. This specimen consisted of PBMCs from the stem cell graft donor, obtained from the stem cell graft. CDR3 loop: CSAISGEGQETQYF. CDR3 coding DNA: TGCAGTGCTATATCGGGGGAGGGCCAAGAGACCCAGTACTTC.